The rows below give T cell receptor beta chains drawn from one sample of a study of blood T cells in healthy people across ages. MiXCR, run by TCRdb on the 5' RACE reads, gives a single entry per CDR3 protein. The sample contains around 1,000,000 distinct CDR3 sequences, about 23% of which appear only once. Separately, the same data were catalogued under a study of T cells of mothers and their children.

The sequenced sample consisted of blood. The receptor source for this set is a girl aged 2 to 9 in good health. Both conserved end residues are part of each CDR3. D genes are given only for firm matches. Size tells how often a clone was seen (once, few, many) or the class of an expanded clone, and some rows leave it out.

few	TRBV20-1	TRBD2	TRBJ2-5	TGCAGTGCCAATCTAGCGGGGGCCCTCGGGGAGACCCAGTACTTC	CSANLAGALGETQYF
NA	TRBV7-2	TRBD2	TRBJ2-7	TGTGCCAGCAGCTTAGAGCCGTCGGGGGGTAGCTCCTACGAGCAGTACTTC	CASSLEPSGGSSYEQYF
few	TRBV6-2/TRBV6-3	TRBD2	TRBJ2-1	TGTGCCAGCAGACGTAGGCAGACTAGCGACTACAATGAGCAGTTCTTC	CASRRRQTSDYNEQFF
NA	TRBV7-9	NA	TRBJ2-2	TGTGCCAGCGATACTTGGCCCGGGGAGCTGTTTTTT	CASDTWPGELFF
few	TRBV29-1	NA	TRBJ2-7	TGCAGCGTTGGGGAGGATAACTCCTACGAGCAGTACTTC	CSVGEDNSYEQYF
few	TRBV6-5	NA	TRBJ2-7	TGTGCCAGCAGTAGTGCAGCCGGGCCCCGCGGCTGGGGGCAGTACTTC	CASSSAAGPRGWGQYF
NA	TRBV20-1	NA	TRBJ2-1	TGCAGTGCCCAAGAGGATGAGCAGTTCTTC	CSAQEDEQFF
NA	TRBV27	NA	TRBJ2-7	TGTGCCAGCAGTTTGAATAGGGTGCAGCAGTACTTC	CASSLNRVQQYF
NA	TRBV29-1	TRBD2	TRBJ2-1	TGCAGCGTTGAGCCGATTGAGGCTAGCGGGGGGACCACCTACAATGAGCAGTTCTTC	CSVEPIEASGGTTYNEQFF
NA	TRBV5-5	NA	TRBJ1-2	TGTGCCAGCAGCTCCCGAACCGGGACACAAAGTGGCTACACCTTC	CASSSRTGTQSGYTF
few	TRBV11-2	NA	TRBJ2-1	TGTGCCAGCAGCATAGGCCAATGGGGGGGCTTCTCTCCCTCTTACAATGAGCAGTTCTTC	CASSIGQWGGFSPSYNEQFF
NA	TRBV29-1	NA	TRBJ2-3	TGCAGCGCCTGGATTAGCACAGATACGCAGTATTTT	CSAWISTDTQYF
NA	TRBV9	TRBD1	TRBJ2-3	TGTGCCAGCAGCGGAACTGCTGACAGGGATGATACGCAGTATTTT	CASSGTADRDDTQYF
few	TRBV7-9	NA	TRBJ2-5	TGTGCCAGCAGCCAGACCTTAGCAGGGGTCGGGGAGACCCAGTACTTC	CASSQTLAGVGETQYF
NA	TRBV12-3/TRBV12-4	TRBD2	TRBJ2-1	TGTGCCAGCAGTCCAGCGGGAGATGGGGACAATGAGCAGTTCTTC	CASSPAGDGDNEQFF
NA	TRBV7-2	TRBD1	TRBJ2-1	TGTGCCAGCAGCCGCCGGGACAGCTTCAATGAGCAGTTCTTC	CASSRRDSFNEQFF
NA	TRBV11-2	NA	TRBJ1-2	TGTGCCAGCAGCCCACGGGACACTTATGGCTACACCTTC	CASSPRDTYGYTF
NA	TRBV7-2	TRBD1	TRBJ2-1	TGTGCCAGCAGCGCGCGAAACAGGGGCATTGAGCAGTTCTTC	CASSARNRGIEQFF
NA	TRBV2	NA	TRBJ2-7	TGTGCCAGCAGCTCCGGACCTTATCCATCCTACGAGCAGTACTTC	CASSSGPYPSYEQYF
NA	TRBV2	NA	TRBJ2-3	TGTGCCAGCACCCGATCGGGGCAGATTGGCACAGATACGCAGTATTTT	CASTRSGQIGTDTQYF
once	TRBV2	TRBD2	TRBJ2-5	TGTGCCAGCGGTGGAGCGGGAGTGTTGGAGACCCAGTACTTC	CASGGAGVLETQYF
NA	TRBV16	TRBD1	TRBJ1-5	TGTGCCAGCAGACCCGACAGGGTCGACAATCAGCCCCAGCATTTT	CASRPDRVDNQPQHF
NA	TRBV18	NA	TRBJ2-1	TGTGCCAGCTTTGGACGCTACAATGAGCAGTTCTTC	CASFGRYNEQFF
NA	TRBV27	NA	TRBJ2-7	TGTGCCAGCAGTTTTGGGCCAGGGGGGTACGAGCAGTACTTC	CASSFGPGGYEQYF
NA	TRBV7-9	NA	TRBJ1-6	TGTGCCAGCAGCTTAGGGGCGGGGAGAGGTTCACCCCTCCACTTT	CASSLGAGRGSPLHF
few	TRBV5-8	NA	TRBJ1-5	TGTGCCAGTAAAAAACTTCGAGGTTATAGCAATCAGCCCCAGCATTTT	CASKKLRGYSNQPQHF
few	TRBV7-8	NA	TRBJ2-1	TGTGCCAGCAGCTTAGCCGCTGGCGGGATATACAATGAGCAGTTCTTC	CASSLAAGGIYNEQFF
NA	TRBV6-5	NA	TRBJ1-5	TGCGCCATCAGTGAGTCCACAGCTTATCAGCCCCAGCATTTT	CAISESTAYQPQHF
many	TRBV29-1	NA	TRBJ2-5	TGCAGCGTTGAATGGGGTGAGACCCAGTACTTC	CSVEWGETQYF
NA	TRBV4-2	TRBD1	TRBJ1-4	TGTGCCAGCAGCCAGGGACAGGGCCAAAAACTGTTTTTT	CASSQGQGQKLFF
few	TRBV20-1	NA	TRBJ2-1	TGCAGTGCTAGAGGTCGTTTGTTAGGATCCTACAATGAGCAGTTCTTC	CSARGRLLGSYNEQFF
NA	TRBV12-3/TRBV12-4	NA	TRBJ2-7	TGTGCCAGCAGTTTGAGTAGCGGATTGGCCTACGAGCAGTACTTC	CASSLSSGLAYEQYF
few	TRBV20-1	NA	TRBJ2-7	TGCAGTGCTTCCACTCGCTCCTTCTCCTACGAGCAGTACTTC	CSASTRSFSYEQYF
few	TRBV29-1	TRBD1	TRBJ1-4	TGCAGCGCCGTACAGGGGGTTGGTGAAAAACTGTTTTTT	CSAVQGVGEKLFF
few	TRBV2	NA	TRBJ2-7	TGTGCCAGCAGTTTCAGGGGGGGACAGGTAATCCAGTACTTC	CASSFRGGQVIQYF
NA	TRBV28	NA	TRBJ1-1	TGTGCCAGCAGTGAGGTTGAAGCTTTCTTT	CASSEVEAFF
NA	TRBV4-3	NA	TRBJ1-1	TGCGCCAGCAGCCGGGTTGGGGGGCTGGGGACTGAAGCTTTCTTT	CASSRVGGLGTEAFF
many	TRBV7-2	TRBD1	TRBJ2-5	TGTGCCAGCAGTCTGGGACAGGTGGGAGAGACCCAGTACTTC	CASSLGQVGETQYF
few	TRBV27	NA	TRBJ1-5	TGTGCCAGCAGTACCGTTCAAGATCAGCCCCAGCATTTT	CASSTVQDQPQHF
NA	TRBV5-1	NA	TRBJ1-1	TGCGCCAGCACGCGGGGGGAAGACACTGAAGCTTTCTTT	CASTRGEDTEAFF
few	TRBV29-1	NA	TRBJ1-1	TGCAGCGCCATTTCGGGACTCCAGAACACTGAAGCTTTCTTT	CSAISGLQNTEAFF
few	TRBV27	NA	TRBJ1-1	TGTGCCAGCAGTTTTCCGCGTGGTGAAGCTTTCTTT	CASSFPRGEAFF
NA	TRBV3-1	NA	TRBJ2-7	TGTGCCAGTAGCCCGTTTATAGGGGGGGCCAACGAGCAGTACTTC	CASSPFIGGANEQYF
few	TRBV4-1	NA	TRBJ1-2	TGCGCCAGCAGCCAAGATCATCAATATACCAATTATGGCTACACCTTC	CASSQDHQYTNYGYTF
NA	TRBV4-1	NA	TRBJ2-2	TGCGCCAGCAGCCAAGATAGGCCTGAACTTGGCACCGGGGAGCTGTTTTTT	CASSQDRPELGTGELFF
NA	TRBV4-3	NA	TRBJ2-5	TGCGCCAGCAGCCAACACTCGGGGCAGCAAGAGACCCAGTACTTC	CASSQHSGQQETQYF